This T cell receptor beta chain was sequenced in a study of T cells in localized non-small cell lung cancer (dated by TCRdb to the early 2020s). For the study in its entirety: The study examined T cell repertoires in 200 to 250 patients with early-stage NSCLC and compared tumors with uninvolved tumor-adjacent lungs. The cohort was made up of approximately 250 treatment-naive NSCLC patients whose localized lung tumors had been resected. NSCLC patients had a mean age of around 70 years, and 129 were male and over 85 female.

Overall results and qualifications from the work: Because multi-region sequencing of the tumors was not done, intratumor heterogeneity could not be ruled out. A median of around 50 of the top 100 tumor clones were detected in paired uninvolved adjacent lung, and 25 to 35 of these tumor clones were also found among the top 100 clones of the paired uninvolved adjacent lung. Longer overall survival was associated with higher T cell density in blood, whereas shorter survival was associated with higher clonality in adjacent lung. Uninvolved tumor-adjacent lung showed the highest T cell clonality, higher than tumor, which suggests more focused antigenic responses in the uninvolved tumor-adjacent lung. Because the study design was exploratory, TCR variables were selected using unadjusted p-values without false-discovery rate correction.

At diagnosis, peripheral blood, uninvolved tumor-adjacent lung and tumor were collected and were preserved as a mix of fresh-frozen and FFPE material. For TCR repertoire profiling, blood samples were analyzed as peripheral blood mononuclear cells. TCR beta CDR3 regions were sequenced from DNA using the immunoSEQ Assay. The study's processing was this. To compute T cell density, TCR beta template counts were normalized to usable DNA, which was estimated by amplifying housekeeping genes. Using the preseqR package, richness was estimated by extrapolating to 120,000 templates for tissue samples and 400,000 templates for PBMC samples. Clonality was defined by subtracting Pielou's evenness from one. Differential abundance testing on productive amino-acid clonotypes, with a minimum total count of 5 and an alpha of 0.1, was used to identify tissue-enriched TCRs. The Jaccard Index and the Morisita Overlap Index were used to measure how much the repertoires overlapped between compartments. GLIPH grouped TCR beta CDR3s together with public tetramer-defined viral CDR3s, and a viral motif had to include at least three viral sequences and also show V-gene enrichment. Entries here come from immuneACCESS through TCRdb and include only in-frame sequences with V and J called. Some clones fail to appear in such tables; in the studies checked, an unresolved V gene covers under half of the shortfall, and the cause of the remainder is unknown. V and J calls and clone size are copied from that table; D and trimming were computed from the DNA. Here the sample has 50,000 to 55,000 clones; 70% to 90% occur a single time. Less than 20% of the sample rests with the top ten.

In regard to this clone: Its antigen remains unidentified. No quality values exist for individual bases; no much larger clone is one base distant.

Counted from cysteine to phenylalanine, this CDR3 has 17 amino acids. Solely the CDR3 DNA is kept, with 51 bases framed from the first base. Per the germline V gene (reference sequence), PRHDT is the CDR1 and FYEKMQ is the CDR2. V is pared back by 3 bases and J by 4 bases, with 18 bases lying between the germline termini. The chain is assembled from TRBV13 and TRBJ2-2; the D segment could be TRBD1, given 5 matching bases. Sequenced here: PBMCs, sampled before any cancer treatment. This clonotype was sampled from a female donor with stage II lung adenocarcinoma. This receptor carries the CDR3 CASSFFLGQGSTGELFF. The base sequence is TGTGCCAGCAGCTTTTTTTTGGGGCAGGGCAGCACCGGGGAGCTGTTTTTT.